These 8 T cell receptor beta chains were all obtained from the same sample, sequenced in a study of patients and donors after allogeneic stem cell transplantation. TCRdb reanalysed the RT-PCR reads using MiXCR and keeps one entry per CDR3 protein. The sample yields about 960,000 distinct CDR3 sequences, over 15% seen once. The sample comprised blood, either unsorted or a sorted T cell fraction (not recorded which). All receptors come from a human donor who was either an allogeneic HSCT recipient or a stem cell or donor lymphocyte infusion donor (not recorded which). It is not recorded whose cells these are; they may come from a transplant donor.

This clonotype was seen repeatedly, ten times or more. This sequence joins TRBV20-1 and TRBJ2-3, with D unclear. The germline V gene has CDR1 DFQATT and CDR2 SNEGSKA (reference sequence). V was cut by 5 bases and J by 3 bases, with 3 bases left in between. The CDR3 has 10 amino acids. This CDR3 reads CSARTDTQYF. DNA of the CDR3: TGCAGTGCTCGGACAGATACGCAGTATTTT.

This chain connects TRBV20-1 to TRBJ2-7; D is uncertain. This CDR3 comprises 14 residues. Germline loops: CDR1 DFQATT, CDR2 SNEGSKA (reference sequence). CDR3 sequence (DNA): TGCAGCCTTCCCTGGGGATTGAGCTCCTACGAGCAGTACTTC. This codes for CSLPWGLSSYEQYF.

The chain employs TRBV12-3 or TRBV12-4 and TRBJ2-2, with 9 bases fitting TRBD1. J lost 2 bases, V lost 7 bases, and 5 bases had no gene match. The CDR3 runs to 15 residues. The CDR3 bases are TGTGCCAGCAATCACAGGGGGCCTAACACCGGGGAGCTGTTTTTT. This encodes CASNHRGPNTGELFF.

This chain joins TRBV6-6 and TRBJ1-1, with unresolved D. V shed 6 bases and J shed 3 bases, with 11 bases lying between them. CDR1 MNHNY and CDR2 SVGAGI come from the germline V gene (reference sequence). This CDR3 region has 13 residues. The CDR3, as DNA: TGTGCCAGCAGCAACCAAGGCGACACTGAAGCTTTCTTT. This translates into CASSNQGDTEAFF.

This clonotype was detected a few times. The V call is TRBV24-1, the J call TRBJ2-7; 9 bases agree with TRBD2. This CDR3 region has 14 residues. Germline values: CDR1 KGHDR, CDR2 SFDVKD. The trim removed 6 bases at V and 4 bases at J, leaving 6 bases unmatched. CDR3 region: CATSPSGNRYEQYF. CDR3 nucleotide sequence: TGTGCCACCAGTCCTAGCGGGAACCGATACGAGCAGTACTTC.

This clonotype has a handful of counts. The chain recombines TRBV4-2 with TRBJ1-2; 8 nucleotides align to TRBD1. CDR1 and CDR2 (germline): LGHNA, YNFKEQ. V shed 2 bases, J shed 1 base, and the junction held 6 bases outside the gene matches. CDR3 size: 16 residues. The CDR3 spells CASSQPGQGYNYGYTF. The CDR3 coding sequence is TGTGCCAGCAGCCAACCCGGACAGGGCTATAACTATGGCTACACCTTC.

This clonotype was counted a few times. This chain connects TRBV9 to TRBJ2-1; weak D call: TRBD2 (6 bases). V dropped 3 bases and J dropped 10 bases, with 17 bases sitting between them. CDR1 SGDLS and CDR2 YYNGEE come from the germline V gene. This CDR3 is 14 amino acids long. This CDR3 reads CASSAAGLFVEQFF. DNA of the CDR3: TGTGCCAGCAGCGCTGCGGGACTCTTCGTGGAGCAGTTCTTC.

The CDR3: CAIRDREKGTDTQYF. The DNA for the CDR3 is TGTGCCATCAGAGACAGGGAGAAAGGCACAGATACGCAGTATTTT. The V call is TRBV10-3, the J call TRBJ2-3; the match to TRBD1 covers 7 bases. CDR3 size: 15 residues. Germline loops: CDR1 ENHRY, CDR2 SYGVKD. Trimming cost V 6 bases and J 1 base; bases outside gene matches: 7.